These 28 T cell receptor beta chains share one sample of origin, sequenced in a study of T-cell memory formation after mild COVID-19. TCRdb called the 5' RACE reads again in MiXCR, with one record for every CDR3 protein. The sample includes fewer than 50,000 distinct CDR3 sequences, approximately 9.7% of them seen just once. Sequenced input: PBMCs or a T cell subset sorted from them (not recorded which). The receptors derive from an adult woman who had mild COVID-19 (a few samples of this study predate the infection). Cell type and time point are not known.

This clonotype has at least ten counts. CDR3 bases: TGTGCCAGCAGCCACTTAGGACCTTGGGGCGAGACCCAGTACTTC. Encoded protein: CASSHLGPWGETQYF. The chain couples TRBV14 to TRBJ2-5; D is perhaps TRBD1 (5 bases). The CDR3 extends over 15 amino acids. Trimming left V 3 bases short and J 5 bases short, with 16 bases between. From germline, CDR1 is SGHDN and CDR2 FVKESK.

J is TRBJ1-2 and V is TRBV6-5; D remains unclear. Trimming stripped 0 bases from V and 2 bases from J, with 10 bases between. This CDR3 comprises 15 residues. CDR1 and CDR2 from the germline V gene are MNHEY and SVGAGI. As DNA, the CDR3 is TGTGCCAGCAGTTACTCGGGTCGTCCAAACTATGGCTACACCTTC. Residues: CASSYSGRPNYGYTF.

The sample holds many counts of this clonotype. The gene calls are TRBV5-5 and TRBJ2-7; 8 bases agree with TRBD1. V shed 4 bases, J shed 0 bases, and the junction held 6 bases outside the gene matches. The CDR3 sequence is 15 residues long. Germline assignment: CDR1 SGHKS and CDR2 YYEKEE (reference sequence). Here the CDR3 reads CASSADRVLSYEQYF. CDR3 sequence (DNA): TGTGCCAGCAGCGCGGACAGGGTCCTCTCCTACGAGCAGTACTTC. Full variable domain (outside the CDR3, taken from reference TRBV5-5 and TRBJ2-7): DAGVTQSPTHLIKTRGQQVTLRCSPISGHKSVSWYQQVLGQGPQFIFQYYEKEERGRGNFPDRFSARQFPNYSSELNVNALLLGDSALYLCASSADRVLSYEQYFGPGTRLTVT.

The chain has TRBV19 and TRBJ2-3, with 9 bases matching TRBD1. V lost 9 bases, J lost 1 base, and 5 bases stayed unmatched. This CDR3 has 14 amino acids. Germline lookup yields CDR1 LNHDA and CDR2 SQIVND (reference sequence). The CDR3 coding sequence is TGTGCCAGCCGTAGACAGGGGGGCACAGATACGCAGTATTTT. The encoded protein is CASRRQGGTDTQYF.

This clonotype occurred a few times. The CDR3 here is CASSFIAYEQYF. The CDR3 DNA sequence: TGTGCCAGCAGTTTTATTGCCTACGAGCAGTACTTC. The J gene is TRBJ2-7, the V gene TRBV12-3 or TRBV12-4, with unresolved D. V shed 3 bases and J shed 2 bases, with 5 bases lying between them. The CDR3 consists of 12 residues.

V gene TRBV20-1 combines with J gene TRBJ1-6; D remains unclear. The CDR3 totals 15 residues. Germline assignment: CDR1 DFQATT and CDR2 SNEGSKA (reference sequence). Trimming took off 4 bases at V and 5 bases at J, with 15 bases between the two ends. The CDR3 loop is CSANGQLRDNSPLHF. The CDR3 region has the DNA TGCAGTGCTAACGGGCAGTTAAGGGATAATTCACCCCTCCACTTT.

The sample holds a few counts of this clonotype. DNA for the CDR3: TGCAGTGCTAGAGTAGCACAGGACCTCCCCGCTCACACCTTC. Its translation: CSARVAQDLPAHTF. J is TRBJ1-2 and V is TRBV20-1; possibly TRBD1 for D (5 bases). The V gene's germline CDR1 is DFQATT and CDR2 SNEGSKA (reference sequence). CDR3 length: 14 residues. V shed 1 base and J shed 12 bases, with 21 bases lying between them.

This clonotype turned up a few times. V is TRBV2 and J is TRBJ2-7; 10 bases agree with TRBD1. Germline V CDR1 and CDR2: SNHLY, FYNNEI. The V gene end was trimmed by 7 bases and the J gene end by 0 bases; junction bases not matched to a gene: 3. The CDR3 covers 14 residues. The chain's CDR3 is CASIRTGGSYEQYF. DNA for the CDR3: TGTGCCAGCATACGGACAGGGGGCTCCTACGAGCAGTACTTC.

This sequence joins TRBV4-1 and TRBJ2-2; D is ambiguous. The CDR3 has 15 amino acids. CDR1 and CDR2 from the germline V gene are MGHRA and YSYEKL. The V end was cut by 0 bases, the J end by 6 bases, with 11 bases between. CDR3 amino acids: CASSQDSGGAGELFF. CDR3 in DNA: TGCGCCAGCAGCCAAGACAGTGGTGGGGCCGGGGAGCTGTTTTTT.

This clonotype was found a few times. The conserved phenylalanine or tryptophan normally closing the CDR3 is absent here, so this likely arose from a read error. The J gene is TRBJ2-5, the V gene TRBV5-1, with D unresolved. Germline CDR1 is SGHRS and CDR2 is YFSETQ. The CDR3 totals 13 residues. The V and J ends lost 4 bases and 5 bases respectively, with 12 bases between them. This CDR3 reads CASSPGHVETQYL. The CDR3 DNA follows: TGCGCCAGCAGCCCGGGCCACGTTGAGACCCAGTACTTA.

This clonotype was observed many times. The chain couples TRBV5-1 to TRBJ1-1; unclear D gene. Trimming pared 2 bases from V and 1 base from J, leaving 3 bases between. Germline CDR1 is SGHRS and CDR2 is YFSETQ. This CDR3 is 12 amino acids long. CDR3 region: CASSFENTEAFF. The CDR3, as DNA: TGCGCCAGCAGCTTTGAGAACACTGAAGCTTTCTTT. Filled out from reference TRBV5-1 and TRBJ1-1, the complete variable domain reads KAGVTQTPRYLIKTRGQQVTLSCSPISGHRSVSWYQQTPGQGLQFLFEYFSETQRNKGNFPGRFSGRQFSNSRSEMNVSTLELGDSALYLCASSFENTEAFFGQGTRLTVV.

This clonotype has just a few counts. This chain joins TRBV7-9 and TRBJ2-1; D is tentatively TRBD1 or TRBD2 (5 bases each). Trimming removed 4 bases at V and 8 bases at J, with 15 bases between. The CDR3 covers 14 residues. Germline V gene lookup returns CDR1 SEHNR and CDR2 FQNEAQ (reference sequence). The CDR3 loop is CASSYKGTVHEQFF. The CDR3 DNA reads TGTGCCAGCAGCTATAAGGGGACGGTGCATGAGCAGTTCTTC.

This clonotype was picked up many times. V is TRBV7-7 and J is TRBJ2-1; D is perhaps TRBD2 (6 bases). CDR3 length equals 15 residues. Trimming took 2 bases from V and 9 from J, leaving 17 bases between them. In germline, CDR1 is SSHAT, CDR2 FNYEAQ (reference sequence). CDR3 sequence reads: CASSLTAGNSGEQFF. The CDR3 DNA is TGTGCCAGCAGCTTAACTGCGGGGAATTCTGGTGAGCAGTTCTTC.

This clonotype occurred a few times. The DNA for the CDR3 is TGCGCCAGCAGAACCCACACAGGGAACACTGAAGCTTTCTTT. Protein product: CASRTHTGNTEAFF. This rearrangement joins TRBV5-1 to TRBJ1-1, with a possible D match to TRBD1 (5 bases). The germline gives CDR1 SGHRS, CDR2 YFSETQ. Trimming removed 5 bases at V and 1 base at J, with 12 bases between. The CDR3 extends over 14 amino acids. Together with reference TRBV5-1 and TRBJ1-1, the CDR3 gives the full variable domain: KAGVTQTPRYLIKTRGQQVTLSCSPISGHRSVSWYQQTPGQGLQFLFEYFSETQRNKGNFPGRFSGRQFSNSRSEMNVSTLELGDSALYLCASRTHTGNTEAFFGQGTRLTVV.

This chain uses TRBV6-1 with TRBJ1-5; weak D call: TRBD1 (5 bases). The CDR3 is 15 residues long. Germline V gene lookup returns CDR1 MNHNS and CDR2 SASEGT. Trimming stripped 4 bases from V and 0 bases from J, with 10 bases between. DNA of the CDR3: TGTGCCAGCAGTGCTCAGGACAATAGCAATCAGCCCCAGCATTTT. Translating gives CASSAQDNSNQPQHF.

CDR3 in DNA: TGTGCCGCCAGGGGACAACTGGACACAGATACGCAGTATTTT. Translation gives CAARGQLDTDTQYF. V gene TRBV25-1 combines with J gene TRBJ2-3, with D tentatively TRBD1 (6 bases). The CDR3 length is 14 residues. Deletions cut 11 bases from V and 2 bases from J, with 17 bases between. Germline V CDR1 and CDR2: MGHDK, SYGVNS.

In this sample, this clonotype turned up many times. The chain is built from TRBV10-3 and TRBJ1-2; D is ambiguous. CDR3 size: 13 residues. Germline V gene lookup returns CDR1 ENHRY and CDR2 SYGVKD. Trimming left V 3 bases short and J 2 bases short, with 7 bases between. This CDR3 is CAISDSGNYGYTF. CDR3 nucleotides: TGTGCCATCAGTGATTCGGGGAACTATGGCTACACCTTC.

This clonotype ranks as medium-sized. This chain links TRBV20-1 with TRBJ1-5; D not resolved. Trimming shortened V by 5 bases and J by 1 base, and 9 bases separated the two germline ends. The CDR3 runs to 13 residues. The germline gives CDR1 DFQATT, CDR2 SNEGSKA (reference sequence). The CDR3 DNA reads TGCAGTGCTTCCCTCGGCAGCAATCAGCCCCAGCATTTT. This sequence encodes CSASLGSNQPQHF.

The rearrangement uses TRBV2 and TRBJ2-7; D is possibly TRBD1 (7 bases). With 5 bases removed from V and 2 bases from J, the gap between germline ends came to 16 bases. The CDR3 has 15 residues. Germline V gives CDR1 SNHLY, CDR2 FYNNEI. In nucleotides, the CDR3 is TGTGCCAGCAGTACCCAACAGGGGAGGACCTACGAGCAGTACTTC. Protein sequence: CASSTQQGRTYEQYF.

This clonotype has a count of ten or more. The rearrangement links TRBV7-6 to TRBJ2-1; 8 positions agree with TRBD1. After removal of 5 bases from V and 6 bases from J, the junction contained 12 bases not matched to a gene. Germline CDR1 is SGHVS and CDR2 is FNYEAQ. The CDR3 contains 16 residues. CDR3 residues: CASSQLPRQGLNEQFF. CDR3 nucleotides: TGTGCCAGCAGCCAACTACCAAGACAGGGGCTCAATGAGCAGTTCTTC.

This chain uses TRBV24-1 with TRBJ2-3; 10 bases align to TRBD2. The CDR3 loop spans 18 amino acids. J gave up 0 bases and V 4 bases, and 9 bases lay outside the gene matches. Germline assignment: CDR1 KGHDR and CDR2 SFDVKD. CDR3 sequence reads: CATSDPLAGLASTDTQYF. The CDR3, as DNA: TGTGCCACCAGTGACCCACTAGCGGGGCTTGCTAGCACAGATACGCAGTATTTT.

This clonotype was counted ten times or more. The CDR3 here is CASSQQQAYEQYF. As DNA, the CDR3 is TGCGCCAGCAGCCAACAACAAGCCTACGAGCAGTACTTC. The V and J genes are TRBV4-1 and TRBJ2-7; D uncertain. Germline loops: CDR1 MGHRA, CDR2 YSYEKL. The CDR3 has 13 amino acids. Trimming pared 2 bases from V and 2 bases from J, leaving 7 bases between.

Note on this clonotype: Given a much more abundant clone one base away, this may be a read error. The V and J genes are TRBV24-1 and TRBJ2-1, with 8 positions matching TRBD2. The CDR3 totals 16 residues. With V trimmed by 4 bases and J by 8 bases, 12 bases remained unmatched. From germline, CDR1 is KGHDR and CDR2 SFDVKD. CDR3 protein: CATSEPRGTSGYEQFF. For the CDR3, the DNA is TGTGCCACCAGTGAACCTAGGGGGACTAGTGGCTATGAGCAGTTCTTC.

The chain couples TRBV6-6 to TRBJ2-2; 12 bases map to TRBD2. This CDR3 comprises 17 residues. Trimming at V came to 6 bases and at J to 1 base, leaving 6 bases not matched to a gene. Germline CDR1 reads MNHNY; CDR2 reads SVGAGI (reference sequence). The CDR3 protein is CASRTLAGGENTGELFF. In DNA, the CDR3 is TGTGCCAGCAGGACGCTAGCGGGGGGGGAGAACACCGGGGAGCTGTTTTTT.

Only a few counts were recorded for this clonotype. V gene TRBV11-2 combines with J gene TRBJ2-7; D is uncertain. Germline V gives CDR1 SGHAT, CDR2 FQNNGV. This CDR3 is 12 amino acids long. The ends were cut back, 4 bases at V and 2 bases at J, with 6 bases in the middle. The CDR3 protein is CASSSSPYEQYF. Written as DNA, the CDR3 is TGTGCCAGCAGCTCCTCCCCCTACGAGCAGTACTTC.

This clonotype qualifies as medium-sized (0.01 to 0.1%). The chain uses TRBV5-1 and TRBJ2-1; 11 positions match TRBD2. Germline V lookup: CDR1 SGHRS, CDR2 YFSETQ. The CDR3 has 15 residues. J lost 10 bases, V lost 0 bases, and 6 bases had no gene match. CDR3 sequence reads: CASSLDLAGGREQFF. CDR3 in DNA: TGCGCCAGCAGCTTGGATCTAGCGGGAGGTCGGGAGCAGTTCTTC.

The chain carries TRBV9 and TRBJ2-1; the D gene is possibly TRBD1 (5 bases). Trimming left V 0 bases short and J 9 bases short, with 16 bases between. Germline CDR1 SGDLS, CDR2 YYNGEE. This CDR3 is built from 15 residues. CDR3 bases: TGTGCCAGCAGCGTAGTAGGACAAGATTATAGTGAGCAGTTCTTC. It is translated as CASSVVGQDYSEQFF.

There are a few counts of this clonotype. CDR3 in amino acids: CASRDGGEYEQYF. CDR3 sequence (DNA): TGTGCCAGCAGGGACGGCGGGGAGTACGAGCAGTACTTC. The V call is TRBV6-5, the J call TRBJ2-7; maybe TRBD2 (6 bases). This CDR3 comprises 13 residues. V was clipped by 6 bases and J by 4 bases, with 13 bases between them. Per the germline V gene, CDR1 is MNHEY and CDR2 is SVGAGI.